This T cell receptor beta chain was sequenced during a study of breast tumors, draining lymph nodes, adjacent tissues. The CDR3 totals 16 residues. V was clipped by 4 bases and J by 0 bases; unmatched bases: 5. Germline loops: CDR1 SGHTA, CDR2 FQGNSA. Breast cancer patients provided tissue from their axillary draining lymph nodes. TCRdb ran MiXCR on the multiplex PCR reads and lists one entry per CDR3 protein. The sample includes 84,000 or so distinct CDR3 sequences, around 29% of them seen just once. This TCR was sampled from a female donor with breast cancer. Some clones in this sample may be carry-over from other donors' samples. The sequenced sample was axillary lymph node tissue. The rearrangement uses TRBV7-2 and TRBJ2-7; 11 bases map to TRBD2. This chain's CDR3 is CASSWGLADSSYEQYF. As DNA, the CDR3 is TGTGCCAGCAGCTGGGGACTAGCGGACAGCTCCTACGAGCAGTACTTC.